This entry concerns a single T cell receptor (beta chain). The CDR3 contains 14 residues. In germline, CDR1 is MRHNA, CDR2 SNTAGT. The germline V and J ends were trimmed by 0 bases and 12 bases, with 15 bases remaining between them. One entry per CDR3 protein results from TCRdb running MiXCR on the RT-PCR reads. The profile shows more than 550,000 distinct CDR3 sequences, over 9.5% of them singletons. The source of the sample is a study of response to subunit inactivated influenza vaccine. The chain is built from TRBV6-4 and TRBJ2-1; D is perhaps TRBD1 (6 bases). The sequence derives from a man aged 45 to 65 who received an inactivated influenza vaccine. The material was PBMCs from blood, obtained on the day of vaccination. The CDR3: CASSDSKRGGVQFF. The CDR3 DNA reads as TGTGCCAGCAGTGACTCCAAAAGAGGGGGAGTGCAGTTCTTC.